These T cell receptor beta chains were read from a single sample in a study of blood T cells in healthy people across ages. TCRdb redid the calling of the 5' RACE reads with MiXCR, one entry per CDR3 protein. The repertoire holds about 730,000 distinct CDR3 sequences, with roughly 47% as singletons. Sequenced input: blood. Every receptor here comes from a woman aged 60-75 years in good health. The CDR3 runs from the conserved cysteine through the conserved F or W. A D gene is named only where the DNA matches it firmly. Clone size is shown for a subset of rows, as once, few, many or a class of expanded clone.

V,size,J,D,CDR3,DNA
TRBV12-3/TRBV12-4,-,TRBJ1-1,-,CASSQTEMNTEAFF,TGTGCCAGCAGTCAGACCGAAATGAACACTGAAGCTTTCTTT
TRBV27,-,TRBJ2-7,-,CASGSVGYEQYF,TGTGCCAGTGGGTCGGTGGGTTACGAGCAGTACTTC
TRBV6-5,-,TRBJ1-5,TRBD1,CASGQGAQPQHF,TGTGCCAGCGGACAGGGGGCACAGCCCCAGCATTTT
TRBV7-9,once,TRBJ2-1,TRBD2,CASSVSGSKEQFF,TGTGCCAGCAGCGTTAGCGGGAGCAAAGAGCAGTTCTTC
TRBV14,-,TRBJ2-7,-,CASSLRISGYNEQYF,TGTGCCAGCAGCCTTCGTATCTCCGGGTACAATGAGCAGTACTTC
TRBV7-2,-,TRBJ2-3,TRBD2,CASSLSGTSGTDTQYF,TGTGCCAGCAGCTTATCGGGGACTAGCGGGACTGATACGCAGTATTTT
TRBV20-1,-,TRBJ1-1,TRBD1,CSASGQGARQNTEAFF,TGCAGTGCTAGCGGACAGGGGGCGCGGCAAAACACTGAAGCTTTCTTT
TRBV4-3,few,TRBJ1-2,-,CASSQEWSYGYTF,TGCGCCAGCAGCCAAGAATGGTCCTATGGCTACACCTTC
TRBV20-1,-,TRBJ1-2,TRBD1,CSAPGTGGKGYTF,TGCAGTGCCCCTGGGACAGGGGGCAAGGGCTACACCTTC
TRBV11-3,many,TRBJ2-1,-,CASSYDNEQFF,TGTGCCAGCAGCTACGACAATGAGCAGTTCTTC
TRBV7-2,many,TRBJ2-6,-,CASSSLGSGANVLTF,TGTGCCAGCAGCTCCCTCGGGTCTGGGGCCAACGTCCTGACTTTC
TRBV20-1,-,TRBJ2-7,-,CSARTKSYEQYF,TGCAGTGCCCGGACGAAATCCTACGAGCAGTACTTC
TRBV7-6,-,TRBJ2-1,-,CASSMAGLAGDEQFF,TGTGCCAGCAGCATGGCGGGGCTAGCCGGGGATGAGCAGTTCTTC
TRBV5-1,-,TRBJ1-2,-,CASSLVGGGNYGYTF,TGCGCCAGCAGCTTGGTTGGCGGGGGCAACTATGGCTACACCTTC
TRBV5-1,few,TRBJ2-5,-,CASSWWDQETQYF,TGCGCCAGCAGCTGGTGGGACCAAGAGACCCAGTACTTC
TRBV10-3,many,TRBJ1-4,-,CAISEGQNVNGKLFF,TGTGCCATCAGTGAGGGACAGAATGTAAATGGAAAACTGTTTTTT
TRBV20-1,-,TRBJ1-5,TRBD1,CSAVPTGKGDQPQHF,TGCAGTGCGGTGCCGACAGGGAAAGGGGATCAGCCCCAGCATTTT
TRBV29-1,many,TRBJ2-6,-,CSVVGAESSGANVLTF,TGCAGCGTTGTGGGTGCCGAGAGCTCTGGGGCCAACGTCCTGACTTTC
TRBV29-1,-,TRBJ2-7,TRBD1,CSVAGVPGQVYEQYF,TGCAGCGTTGCGGGCGTGCCGGGACAGGTTTACGAGCAGTACTTC
TRBV6-5,-,TRBJ2-3,TRBD2,CASSLGGSGRDTQYF,TGTGCCAGCAGTTTGGGGGGTAGCGGGAGGGATACGCAGTATTTT
TRBV11-2,few,TRBJ2-5,-,CASSPIRQRGASRETQYF,TGTGCCAGCAGCCCTATACGCCAACGGGGGGCATCTCGGGAGACCCAGTACTTC
TRBV24-1,-,TRBJ2-1,-,CAASDHRGRERDEQFF,TGTGCCGCCAGTGACCATCGGGGCAGGGAACGGGACGAGCAGTTCTTC
TRBV3-1,-,TRBJ2-1,-,CAAGPPYNEQFF,TGTGCCGCGGGACCACCCTACAATGAGCAGTTCTTC
TRBV7-7,many,TRBJ2-1,-,CASSRGSGYNEQFF,TGTGCTAGCTCCCGGGGTAGCGGTTACAATGAGCAGTTCTTC
TRBV10-3,-,TRBJ1-5,-,CAISESGVEDQPQHF,TGTGCCATCAGTGAGTCTGGGGTGGAGGATCAGCCCCAGCATTTT
TRBV4-1,-,TRBJ1-3,-,CASSQDRGVEGSGNTIYF,TGCGCCAGCAGCCAAGATAGGGGAGTGGAAGGGTCTGGAAACACCATATATTTT
TRBV13,-,TRBJ2-7,-,CASSYHRSYEQYF,TGTGCCAGCAGCTACCATCGCTCCTACGAGCAGTACTTC
TRBV28,few,TRBJ1-2,-,CASSVLVGPNYGYTF,TGTGCCAGCAGTGTCTTGGTGGGGCCAAACTATGGCTACACCTTC
TRBV19,-,TRBJ2-1,TRBD2,CASSITSGGPNEQFF,TGTGCCAGTAGTATCACTAGCGGGGGGCCAAATGAGCAGTTCTTC
TRBV9,few,TRBJ2-3,-,CASSAPRRTQYF,TGTGCCAGCAGCGCCCCGCGTAGGACGCAGTATTTT
TRBV28,-,TRBJ2-7,-,CASSLPSRGIYEQYF,TGTGCCAGCAGTTTACCGTCGAGGGGGATCTACGAGCAGTACTTC
TRBV28,few,TRBJ2-7,TRBD1,CASSLVQGVHNEQYF,TGTGCCAGCAGTTTAGTCCAGGGGGTACACAATGAGCAGTACTTC
TRBV30,once,TRBJ2-7,TRBD1,CAWSSRDRGGKQYF,TGTGCCTGGAGTTCCCGGGACAGGGGAGGCAAGCAGTACTTC
TRBV3-1,-,TRBJ2-5,-,CASSQPSKDNEQYF,TGTGCCAGCAGCCAACCCTCGAAGGACAATGAGCAGTACTTC
TRBV5-1,-,TRBJ2-3,-,CASSPRGTPEPYNEQYF,TGCGCCAGCAGCCCGCGCGGGACCCCCGAGCCCTACAATGAGCAGTATTTT
TRBV11-1,many,TRBJ2-1,-,CASSPVRSYNEQFF,TGTGCCAGCAGCCCGGTAAGATCCTACAATGAGCAGTTCTTC
TRBV28,many,TRBJ2-7,-,CASSLSGYYEQYF,TGTGCCAGCAGTTTATCAGGCTACTACGAGCAGTACTTC